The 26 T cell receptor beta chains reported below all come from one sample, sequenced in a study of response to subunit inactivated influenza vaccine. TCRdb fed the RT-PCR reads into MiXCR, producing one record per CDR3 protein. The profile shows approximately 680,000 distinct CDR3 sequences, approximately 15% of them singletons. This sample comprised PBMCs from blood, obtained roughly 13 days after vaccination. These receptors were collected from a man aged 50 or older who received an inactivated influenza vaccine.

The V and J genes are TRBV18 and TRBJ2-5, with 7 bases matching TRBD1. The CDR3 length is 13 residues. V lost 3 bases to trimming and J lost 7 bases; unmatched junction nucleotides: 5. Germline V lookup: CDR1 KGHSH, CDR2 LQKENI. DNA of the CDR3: TGTGCCAGCTCACCGGGGACAGAATCGACCCAGTACTTC. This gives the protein CASSPGTESTQYF.

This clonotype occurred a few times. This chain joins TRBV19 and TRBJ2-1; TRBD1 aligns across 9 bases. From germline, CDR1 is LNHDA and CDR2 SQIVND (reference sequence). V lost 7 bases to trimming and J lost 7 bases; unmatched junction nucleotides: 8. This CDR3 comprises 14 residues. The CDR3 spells CASTTQGAGNEQFF. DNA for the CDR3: TGTGCCAGTACCACACAGGGGGCAGGTAATGAGCAGTTCTTC.

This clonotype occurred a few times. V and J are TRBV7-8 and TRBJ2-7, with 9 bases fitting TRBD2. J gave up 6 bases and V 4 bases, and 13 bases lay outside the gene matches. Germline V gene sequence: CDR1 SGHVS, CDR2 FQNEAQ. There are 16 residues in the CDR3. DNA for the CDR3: TGTGCCAGCAGCTCATACGATAGCGGGAGAGGGGCCGAGCAGTACTTC. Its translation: CASSSYDSGRGAEQYF.

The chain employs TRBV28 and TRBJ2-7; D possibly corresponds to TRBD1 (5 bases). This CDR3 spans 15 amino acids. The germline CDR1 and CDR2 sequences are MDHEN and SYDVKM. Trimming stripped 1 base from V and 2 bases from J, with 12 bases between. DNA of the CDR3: TGTGCCAGCAGTTTATCGCCAGGGTCGGCCTACGAGCAGTACTTC. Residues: CASSLSPGSAYEQYF.

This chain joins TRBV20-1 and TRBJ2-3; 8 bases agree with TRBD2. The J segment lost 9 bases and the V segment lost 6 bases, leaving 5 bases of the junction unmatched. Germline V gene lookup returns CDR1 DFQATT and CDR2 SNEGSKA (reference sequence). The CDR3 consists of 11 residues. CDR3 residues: CSAPSGWTQYF. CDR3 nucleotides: TGCAGTGCCCCTAGCGGGTGGACGCAGTATTTT.

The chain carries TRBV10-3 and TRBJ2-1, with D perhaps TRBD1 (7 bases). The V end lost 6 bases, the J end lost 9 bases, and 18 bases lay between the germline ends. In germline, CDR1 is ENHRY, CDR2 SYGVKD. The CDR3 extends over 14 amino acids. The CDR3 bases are TGTGCCATCAGGCCGGGACAGTCGGGAGTTGAGCAGTTCTTC. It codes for CAIRPGQSGVEQFF.

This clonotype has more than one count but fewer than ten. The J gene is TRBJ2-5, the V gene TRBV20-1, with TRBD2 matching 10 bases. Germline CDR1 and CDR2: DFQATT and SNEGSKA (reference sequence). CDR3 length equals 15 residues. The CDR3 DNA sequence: TGCAGCGCCGAGGTAGCGGGGGGCCACCAAGAGACCCAGTACTTC. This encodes CSAEVAGGHQETQYF.

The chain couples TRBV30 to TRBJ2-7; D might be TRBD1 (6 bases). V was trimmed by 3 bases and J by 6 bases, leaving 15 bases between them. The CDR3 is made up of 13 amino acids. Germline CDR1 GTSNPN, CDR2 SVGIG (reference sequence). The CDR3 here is CAWSQRSGAEQYF. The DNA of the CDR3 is TGTGCCTGGAGCCAACGGTCAGGGGCCGAGCAGTACTTC. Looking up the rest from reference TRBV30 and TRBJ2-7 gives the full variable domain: SQTIHQWPATLVQPVGSPLSLECTVEGTSNPNLYWYRQAAGRGLQLLFYSVGIGQISSEVPQNLSASRPQDRQFILSSKKLLLSDSGFYLCAWSQRSGAEQYFGPGTRLTVT.

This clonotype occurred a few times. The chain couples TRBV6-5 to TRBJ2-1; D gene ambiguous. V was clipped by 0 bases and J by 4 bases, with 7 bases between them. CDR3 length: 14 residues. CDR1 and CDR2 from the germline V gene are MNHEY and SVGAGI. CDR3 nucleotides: TGTGCCAGCAGTTACTCTCCGGATTACAATGAGCAGTTCTTC. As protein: CASSYSPDYNEQFF.

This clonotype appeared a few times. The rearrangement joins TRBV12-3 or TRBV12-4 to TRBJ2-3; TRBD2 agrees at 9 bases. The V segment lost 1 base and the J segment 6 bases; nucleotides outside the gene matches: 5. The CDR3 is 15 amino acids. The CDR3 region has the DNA TGTGCCAGCAGTTTAGGTAGCGGGAGTTCTGATACGCAGTATTTT. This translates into CASSLGSGSSDTQYF.

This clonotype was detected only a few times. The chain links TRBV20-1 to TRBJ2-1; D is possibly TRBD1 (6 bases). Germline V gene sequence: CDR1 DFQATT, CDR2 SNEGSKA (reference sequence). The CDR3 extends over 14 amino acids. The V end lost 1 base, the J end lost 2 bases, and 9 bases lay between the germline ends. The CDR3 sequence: CSARGEGAYNEQFF. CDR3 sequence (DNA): TGCAGTGCTAGAGGAGAGGGGGCCTACAATGAGCAGTTCTTC.

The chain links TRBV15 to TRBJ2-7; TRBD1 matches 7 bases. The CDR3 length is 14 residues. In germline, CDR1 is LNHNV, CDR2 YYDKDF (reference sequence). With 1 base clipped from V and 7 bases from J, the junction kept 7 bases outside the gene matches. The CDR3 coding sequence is TGTGCCACCAGCAGAGGGGACAGTTATCAAGAGCAGTACTTC. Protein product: CATSRGDSYQEQYF.

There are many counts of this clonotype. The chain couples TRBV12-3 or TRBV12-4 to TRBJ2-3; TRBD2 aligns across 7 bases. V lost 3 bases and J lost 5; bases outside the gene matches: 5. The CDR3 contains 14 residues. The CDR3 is CASSFGGREDTQYF. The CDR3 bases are TGTGCCAGCAGTTTCGGCGGGAGAGAAGATACGCAGTATTTT.

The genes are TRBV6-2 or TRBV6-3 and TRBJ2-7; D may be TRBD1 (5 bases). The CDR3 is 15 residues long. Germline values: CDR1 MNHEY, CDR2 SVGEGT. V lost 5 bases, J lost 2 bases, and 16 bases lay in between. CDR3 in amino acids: CASSKGVLATYEQYF. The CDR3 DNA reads TGTGCCAGCAGTAAAGGGGTCCTGGCTACCTACGAGCAGTACTTC.

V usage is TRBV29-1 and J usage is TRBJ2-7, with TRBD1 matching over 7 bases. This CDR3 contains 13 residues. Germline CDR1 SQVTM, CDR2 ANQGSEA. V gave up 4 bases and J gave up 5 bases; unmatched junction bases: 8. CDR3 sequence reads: CSVVGTVKDEQYF. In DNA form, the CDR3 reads TGCAGCGTTGTAGGGACAGTGAAGGACGAGCAGTACTTC.

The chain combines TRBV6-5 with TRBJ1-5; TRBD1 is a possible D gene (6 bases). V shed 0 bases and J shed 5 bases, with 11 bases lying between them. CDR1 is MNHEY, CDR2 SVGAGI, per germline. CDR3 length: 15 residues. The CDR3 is CASSYSSRGDQPQHF. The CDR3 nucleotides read TGTGCCAGCAGTTACTCGAGCAGGGGTGATCAGCCCCAGCATTTT.

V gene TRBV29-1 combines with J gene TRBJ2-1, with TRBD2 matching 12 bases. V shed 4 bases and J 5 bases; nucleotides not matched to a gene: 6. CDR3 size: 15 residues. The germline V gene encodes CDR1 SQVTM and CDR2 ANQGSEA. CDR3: CSVAGLAGYNNEQFF. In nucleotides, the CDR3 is TGCAGCGTTGCAGGACTAGCGGGATATAACAATGAGCAGTTCTTC.

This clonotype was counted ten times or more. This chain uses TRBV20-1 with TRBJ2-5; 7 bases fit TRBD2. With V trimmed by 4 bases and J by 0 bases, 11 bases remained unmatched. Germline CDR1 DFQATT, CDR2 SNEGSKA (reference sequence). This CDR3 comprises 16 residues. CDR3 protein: CSATRWGTNNQETQYF. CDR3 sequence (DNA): TGCAGTGCTACCCGTTGGGGGACTAACAACCAAGAGACCCAGTACTTC.

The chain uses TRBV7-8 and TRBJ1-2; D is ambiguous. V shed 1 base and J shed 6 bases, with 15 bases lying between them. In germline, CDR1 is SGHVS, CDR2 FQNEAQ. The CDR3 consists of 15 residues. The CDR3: CASSLVPSGVDGYTF. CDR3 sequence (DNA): TGTGCCAGCAGCTTAGTTCCCTCGGGCGTGGATGGCTACACCTTC.

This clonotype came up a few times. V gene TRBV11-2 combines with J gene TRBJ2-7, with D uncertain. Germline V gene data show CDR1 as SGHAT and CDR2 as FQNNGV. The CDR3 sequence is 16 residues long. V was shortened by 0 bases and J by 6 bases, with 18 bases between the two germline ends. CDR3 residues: CASSLEIGQRSGEQYF. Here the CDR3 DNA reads TGTGCCAGCAGCTTAGAGATAGGGCAGCGTTCGGGCGAGCAGTACTTC.

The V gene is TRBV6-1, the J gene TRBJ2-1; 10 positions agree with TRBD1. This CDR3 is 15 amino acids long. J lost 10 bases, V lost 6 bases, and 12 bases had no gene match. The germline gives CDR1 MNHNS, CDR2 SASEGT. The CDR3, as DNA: TGTGCCAGCAGCTTGGGACAGGGGCCGAGTAGAGAGCAGTTCTTC. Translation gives CASSLGQGPSREQFF.

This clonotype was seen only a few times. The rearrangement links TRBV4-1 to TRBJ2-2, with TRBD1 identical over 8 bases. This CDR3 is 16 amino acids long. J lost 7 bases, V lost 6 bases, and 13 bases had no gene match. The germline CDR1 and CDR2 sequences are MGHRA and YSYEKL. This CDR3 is CASRRADRGGDGELFF. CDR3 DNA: TGCGCCAGCAGACGCGCCGACAGGGGCGGGGACGGGGAGCTGTTTTTT.

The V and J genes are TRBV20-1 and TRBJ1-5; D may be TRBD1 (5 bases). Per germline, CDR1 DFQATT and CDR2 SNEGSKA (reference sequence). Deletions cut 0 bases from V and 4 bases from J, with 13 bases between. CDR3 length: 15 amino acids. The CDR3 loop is CSARDRRGGNQPQHF. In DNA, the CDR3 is TGCAGTGCTAGAGATCGTAGGGGCGGTAATCAGCCCCAGCATTTT.

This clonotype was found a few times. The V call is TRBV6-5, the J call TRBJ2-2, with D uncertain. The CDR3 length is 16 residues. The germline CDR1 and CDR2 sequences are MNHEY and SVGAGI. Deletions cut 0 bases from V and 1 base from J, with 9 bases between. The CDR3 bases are TGTGCCAGCAGTTACTCACGACGGATGAACACCGGGGAGCTGTTTTTT. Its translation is CASSYSRRMNTGELFF.

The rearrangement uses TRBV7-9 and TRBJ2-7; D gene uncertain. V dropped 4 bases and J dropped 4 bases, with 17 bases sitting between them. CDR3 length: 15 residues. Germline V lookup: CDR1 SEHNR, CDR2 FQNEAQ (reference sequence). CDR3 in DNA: TGTGCCAGCAGCTCCGGTAGGGCATCAGTGTACGAGCAGTACTTC. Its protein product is CASSSGRASVYEQYF.

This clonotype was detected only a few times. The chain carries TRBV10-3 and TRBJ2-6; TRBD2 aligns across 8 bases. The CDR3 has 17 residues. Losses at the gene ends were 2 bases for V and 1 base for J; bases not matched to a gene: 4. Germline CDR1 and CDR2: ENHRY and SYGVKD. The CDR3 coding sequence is TGTGCCATCAGTGAGCGGGGGGGGGCATCTGGGGCCAACGTCCTGACTTTC. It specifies CAISERGGASGANVLTF.